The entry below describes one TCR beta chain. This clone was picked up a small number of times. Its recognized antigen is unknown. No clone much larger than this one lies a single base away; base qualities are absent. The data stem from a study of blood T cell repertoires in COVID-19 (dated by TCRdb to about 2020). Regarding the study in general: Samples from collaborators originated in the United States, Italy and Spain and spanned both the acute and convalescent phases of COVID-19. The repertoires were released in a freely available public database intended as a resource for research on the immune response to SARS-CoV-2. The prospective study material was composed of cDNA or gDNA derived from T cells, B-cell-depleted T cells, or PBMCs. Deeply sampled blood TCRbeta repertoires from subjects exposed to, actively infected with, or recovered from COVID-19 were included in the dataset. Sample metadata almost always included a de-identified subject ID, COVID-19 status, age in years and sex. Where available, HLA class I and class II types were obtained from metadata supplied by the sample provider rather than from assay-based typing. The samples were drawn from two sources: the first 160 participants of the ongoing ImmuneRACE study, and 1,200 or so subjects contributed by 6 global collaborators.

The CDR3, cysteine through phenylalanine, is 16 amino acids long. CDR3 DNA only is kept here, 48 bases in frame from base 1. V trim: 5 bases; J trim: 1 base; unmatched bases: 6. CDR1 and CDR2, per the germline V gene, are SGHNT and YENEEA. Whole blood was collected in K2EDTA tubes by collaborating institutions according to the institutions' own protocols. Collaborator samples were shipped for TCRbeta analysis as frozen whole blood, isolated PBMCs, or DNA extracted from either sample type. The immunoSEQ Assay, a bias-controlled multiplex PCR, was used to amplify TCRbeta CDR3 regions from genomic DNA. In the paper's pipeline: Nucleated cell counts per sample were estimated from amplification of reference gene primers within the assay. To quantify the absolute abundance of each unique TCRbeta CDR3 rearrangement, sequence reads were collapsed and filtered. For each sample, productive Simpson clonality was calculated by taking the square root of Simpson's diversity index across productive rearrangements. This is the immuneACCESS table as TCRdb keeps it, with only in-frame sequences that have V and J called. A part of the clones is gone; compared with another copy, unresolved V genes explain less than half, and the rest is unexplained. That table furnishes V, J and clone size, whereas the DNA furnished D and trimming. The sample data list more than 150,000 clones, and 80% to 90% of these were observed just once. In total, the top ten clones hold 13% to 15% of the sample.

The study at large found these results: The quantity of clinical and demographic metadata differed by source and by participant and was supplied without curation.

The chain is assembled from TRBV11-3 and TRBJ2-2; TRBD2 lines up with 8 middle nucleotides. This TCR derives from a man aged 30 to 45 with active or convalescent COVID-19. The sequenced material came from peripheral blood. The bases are TGTGCCAGCAGCCCGAGGACTAGCAAGAACACCGGGGAGCTGTTTTTT. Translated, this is CASSPRTSKNTGELFF.